This T cell receptor beta chain emerged from a study of control samples from healthy donors and cancer patients. Germline CDR1 and CDR2: KGHSH and LQKENI. V trimming: 6 bases; J trimming: 6 bases; junction bases outside the gene matches: 7. The length of the CDR3 is 13 residues. Clones were sequenced by immunoSEQ multiplex PCR, and TCRdb holds only the in-frame ones, with some missing. Among about 180,000 clones listed, roughly 89% were seen once. This clonotype was sampled from a woman aged 45-65 years in good health. Material for sequencing was blood. The J gene is TRBJ1-2, the V gene TRBV18, with 7 bases matching TRBD1. The CDR3 reads CASSLDRVDGYTF. The DNA for the CDR3 is TGTGCCAGCTCCCTCGACAGGGTGGATGGCTACACCTTC.